These T cell receptor beta chains were read from a single sample in a study of shared clonotypes between healthy human individuals. TCRdb keeps only in-frame clones here, not all; method: immunoSEQ multiplex PCR. The sample yields roughly 490,000 clones, 70% to 80% seen once. The sample taken for sequencing was PBMCs. The receptors were sampled from a woman aged 40 to 49 in good health. Some clones in this sample may be carry-over from other donors' samples. The CDR3 runs from the conserved cysteine through the conserved F or W. A D gene is named only where the DNA matches it firmly. Some rows have no size entry. The others give once, few or many, or a class for an expanded clone.

j_call,d_call,v_call,clone_size,cdr3_nt,cdr3_aa
TRBJ2-2,.,TRBV7-6,once,TGTGCCAGCAGCTTTTTACGGGAGATGGACACCGGGGAGCTGTTTTTT,CASSFLREMDTGELFF
TRBJ2-7,TRBD2,TRBV27,.,TGTGCCAGCAGCGCGGGCACTAGCGGACGGTACGAGCAGTACTTC,CASSAGTSGRYEQYF
TRBJ2-7,TRBD1,TRBV18,.,TGTGCCAGCTCGGACCGGGACAGGAGCTCCTACGAGCAGTACTTC,CASSDRDRSSYEQYF
TRBJ2-2,.,TRBV9,.,TGTGCCAGCAGCGTTCACAGGAGGCTTGGGGAGCTGTTTTTT,CASSVHRRLGELFF
TRBJ2-7,TRBD2,TRBV27,.,TGTGCCAGCAGTCCTAGCGGGGTTAGCTCCTACGAGCAGTACTTC,CASSPSGVSSYEQYF
TRBJ2-7,.,TRBV5-6,.,TGTGCCAGCAGCTTGGTTACGAGGGATCAGTACTTC,CASSLVTRDQYF
TRBJ2-2,TRBD2,TRBV7-9,.,TGTGCCAGCAGCCCGGGCCATCGGGAGGTATTTACCGGGGAGCTGTTTTTT,CASSPGHREVFTGELFF
TRBJ2-3,.,TRBV15,many,TGTGCCACCAGCAGTTTAGCGGAGGCCCCCACAGATACGCAGTATTTT,CATSSLAEAPTDTQYF
TRBJ2-1,TRBD2,TRBV6-6,.,TGTGCCAGCAGCCCCTCTAGCGGGAGTGGGTACAATGAGCAGTTCTTC,CASSPSSGSGYNEQFF
TRBJ1-1,.,TRBV5-4,.,TGTGCCAGCAGCTTGGAGGTCGATAGTGAAGCTTTCTTT,CASSLEVDSEAFF
TRBJ2-2,.,TRBV28,.,TGTGCCAGCACTATGGCGGCCACCGGGGAGCTGTTTTTT,CASTMAATGELFF
TRBJ2-1,TRBD2,TRBV7-6,.,TGTGCCAGCAGCTTAGCCGCGGGGGGTTACAATGAGCAGTTCTTC,CASSLAAGGYNEQFF
TRBJ2-7,TRBD1,TRBV11-2,.,TGTGCCAGCAGCTTTGGACAGGGGACCCGCGTAGAGCAGTACTTC,CASSFGQGTRVEQYF
TRBJ2-5,TRBD2,TRBV7-2,.,TGTGCCAGCAGCCCCGGGGTAGCGGGAGCCGAGACCCAGTACTTC,CASSPGVAGAETQYF
TRBJ2-3,TRBD1,TRBV7-2,.,TGTGCCAGCAGTGGACAGGGGGGTATAGATACGCAGTATTTT,CASSGQGGIDTQYF
TRBJ2-7,TRBD2,TRBV2,.,TGTGCCAGCTGCCCGGAAAGGGGACTAGCGTCATCTTACTACGAGCAGTACTTC,CASCPERGLASSYYEQYF
TRBJ1-1,.,TRBV18,once,TGTGCCAGCTCCGGAAGACAGTCGCGGGGGGTGAACACTGAAGCTTTCTTT,CASSGRQSRGVNTEAFF
TRBJ2-3,TRBD2,TRBV4-2,.,TGTGCCAGCAGCCAAGTCGAAGGGACTAGCGGCACAGATACGCAGTATTTT,CASSQVEGTSGTDTQYF
TRBJ2-3,TRBD2,TRBV5-6,few,TGTGCCAGCAGCTTTAGGAGGCTAGCGGGAGTAGGAACAGATACGCAGTATTTT,CASSFRRLAGVGTDTQYF
TRBJ2-1,TRBD1,TRBV4-3,many,TGCGCCAGCAGCCAAGATTCAGGGGGCTACAATGAGCAGTTCTTC,CASSQDSGGYNEQFF
TRBJ2-3,.,TRBV5-8,once,TGTGCCAGCAGCTTGCGGGGTGAAGATACGCAGTATTTT,CASSLRGEDTQYF
TRBJ2-1,.,TRBV5-6,.,TGTGCCAGCAGCTTGGTCGGGATCTACAATGAGCAGTTCTTC,CASSLVGIYNEQFF
TRBJ1-4,.,TRBV5-4,.,TGTGCCAGCAGCTTGGATGCAACTAATGAAAAACTGTTTTTT,CASSLDATNEKLFF
TRBJ2-7,.,TRBV6-1,many,TGTGCCAGCAGTGTCAGGCCCTCCTACGAGCAGTACTTC,CASSVRPSYEQYF
TRBJ1-4,TRBD1,TRBV11-2,.,TGTGCCAGCAGCTTTACAGGGGCCCGAAATGAAAAACTGTTTTTT,CASSFTGARNEKLFF
TRBJ1-3,TRBD1,TRBV28,.,TGTGCCAGCAGCCTTACCGACAGGGCCAACACCATATATTTT,CASSLTDRANTIYF
TRBJ2-5,.,TRBV18,.,TGTGCCAGCTCACCACCCACTCAAGAGACCCAGTACTTC,CASSPPTQETQYF
TRBJ1-5,.,TRBV7-8,once,TGTGCCAGCAGCCCAAACCGGGCCTTGGGCAATCAGCCCCAGCATTTT,CASSPNRALGNQPQHF
TRBJ2-7,.,TRBV7-9,.,TGTGCCAGCAGCTTTGGACTGGGGGAGCAGTACTTC,CASSFGLGEQYF
TRBJ2-7,.,TRBV19,.,TGTGCCACCCCCACAGATTATCCGGACTACGAGCAGTACTTC,CATPTDYPDYEQYF
TRBJ2-1,TRBD2,TRBV5-1,.,TGCGCCAGCAGCTTGCGTAGCGGGAGCTACAATGAGCAGTTCTTC,CASSLRSGSYNEQFF
TRBJ2-5,.,TRBV4-3,.,TGCGCCAGCAGCCAAGGGGGCATAGGACCCTTTTTCCAAGAGACCCAGTACTTC,CASSQGGIGPFFQETQYF
TRBJ2-5,.,TRBV5-1,.,TGCGCCAGCAGCTCCGCTGGAGGGGGCTCGGAGACCCAGTACTTC,CASSSAGGGSETQYF
TRBJ2-7,TRBD2,TRBV7-2,.,TGTGCCAGCAGCTTAGCCCCAACAAGGACTAGCGGGGTACCCGAGCAGTACTTC,CASSLAPTRTSGVPEQYF
TRBJ2-4,.,TRBV28,.,TGTGCCAGCAGTCTAAGTAGTCGTGGCATTCAGTACTTC,CASSLSSRGIQYF
TRBJ1-5,TRBD1,TRBV4-2,.,TGTGCCAGCAGCCAGGAGACAGGGCTTGCTCAGCCCCAGCATTTT,CASSQETGLAQPQHF
TRBJ2-7,.,TRBV11-2,once,TGTGCCAGCAGCTCCACGGGGAACCACGAGCAGTACTTC,CASSSTGNHEQYF
TRBJ1-5,TRBD1,TRBV6-6,.,TGTGCCATCAGTGAGTCGGCAGGGGGCCGGCCCCAGCATTTT,CAISESAGGRPQHF
TRBJ1-3,.,TRBV5-8,.,TGTGCCAGCAGCGTCAGGGGATCGAGCACCATATATTTT,CASSVRGSSTIYF
TRBJ1-1,.,TRBV7-2,.,TGTGCCAGCAGCTTAGACAAGAAGCCTAACACTGAAGCTTTCTTT,CASSLDKKPNTEAFF
TRBJ2-3,.,TRBV5-1,.,TGCGCCAGCAGGATGGCAGGGGCGACAGATACGCAGTATTTT,CASRMAGATDTQYF
TRBJ1-6,.,TRBV7-9,.,TGTGCCAGCAGCTTGACAGCGAATAATTCACCCCTCCACTTT,CASSLTANNSPLHF
TRBJ1-2,TRBD1,TRBV6-6,.,TGTGCCAGCACCGCAGGGGGCGCGGGCTACACCTTC,CASTAGGAGYTF
TRBJ1-1,.,TRBV7-6,.,TGTGCCAGCAGCCCTAAGATGTCTGAAGCTTTCTTT,CASSPKMSEAFF
TRBJ2-1,.,TRBV6-5,.,TGTGCCAGCAGTTACGGGCTCTGGTCCTACAATGAGCAGTTCTTC,CASSYGLWSYNEQFF
TRBJ2-3,.,TRBV5-5,few,TGTGCCAGCAGCCCTATAATGTCCTCCGGCACAGATACGCAGTATTTT,CASSPIMSSGTDTQYF
TRBJ2-7,TRBD1,TRBV11-3,.,TGTGCCAGCAGCTTAGGGGGACAGGGCGTCAACGAGCAGTACTTC,CASSLGGQGVNEQYF
TRBJ2-7,.,TRBV5-1,.,TGCGCCAGCAGCTTGGAATGGGGGAACTACGAGCAGTACTTC,CASSLEWGNYEQYF
TRBJ2-3,.,TRBV29-1,.,TGCAGCGTTGAGAGGGGTGTGGCAGATACGCAGTATTTT,CSVERGVADTQYF
TRBJ2-1,TRBD1,TRBV7-8,.,TGTGCCAGCAGCGGAGGACAGGGGTCCTACAATGAGCAGTTCTTC,CASSGGQGSYNEQFF
TRBJ1-1,.,TRBV28,.,TGTGCCAGCAGTTTAGGTGTTCGGGGTGAAGCTTTCTTT,CASSLGVRGEAFF
TRBJ2-1,TRBD2,TRBV10-1,.,TGCGCCAGCAGCACGACTAGCAGTACCTACAATGAGCAGTTCTTC,CASSTTSSTYNEQFF
TRBJ1-2,TRBD1,TRBV7-6,.,TGTGCCAGCAGCCCTTCCCCAATTGGACAGGCCGGCTATGGCTACACCTTC,CASSPSPIGQAGYGYTF
TRBJ1-1,.,TRBV5-1,few,TGCGCCAGCAGCTACCCAGGGAGGAACACTGAAGCTTTCTTT,CASSYPGRNTEAFF
TRBJ2-6,TRBD1,TRBV9,.,TGTGCCAGCAGCTACCGGGACAGAAACTCTGGGGCCAACGTCCTGACTTTC,CASSYRDRNSGANVLTF
TRBJ1-1,.,TRBV7-9,.,TGTGCCAGCAGCTTACAGACGAACACTGAAGCTTTCTTT,CASSLQTNTEAFF
TRBJ2-1,.,TRBV5-1,.,TGCGCCAGCAGCAGAGGTCGGAATGAGCAGTTCTTC,CASSRGRNEQFF
TRBJ2-3,.,TRBV5-6,.,TGTGCCAGCAGCGGGTGGGTTCTCTCGGCGGGCACAGATACGCAGTATTTT,CASSGWVLSAGTDTQYF
TRBJ2-3,.,TRBV11-3,.,TGTGCCAGCAGCTTGGACCGAGATACGCAGTATTTT,CASSLDRDTQYF
TRBJ2-7,.,TRBV7-3,.,TGTGCCAGCAACTTGAGGGTGAGGGAGCAGTACTTC,CASNLRVREQYF